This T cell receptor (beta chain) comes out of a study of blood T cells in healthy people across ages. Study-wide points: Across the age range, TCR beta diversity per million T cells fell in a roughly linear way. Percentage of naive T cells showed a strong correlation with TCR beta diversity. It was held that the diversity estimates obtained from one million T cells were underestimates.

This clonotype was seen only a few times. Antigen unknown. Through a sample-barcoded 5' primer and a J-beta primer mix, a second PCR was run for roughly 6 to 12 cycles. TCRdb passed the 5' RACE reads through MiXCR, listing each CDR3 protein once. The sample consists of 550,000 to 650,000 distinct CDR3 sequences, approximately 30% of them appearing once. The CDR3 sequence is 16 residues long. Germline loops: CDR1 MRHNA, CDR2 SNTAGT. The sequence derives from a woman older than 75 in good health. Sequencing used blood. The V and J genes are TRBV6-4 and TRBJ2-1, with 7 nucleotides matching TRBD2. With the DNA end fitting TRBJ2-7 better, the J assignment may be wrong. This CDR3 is CASSDSSSGSYNEQYF. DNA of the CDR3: TGTGCCAGCAGTGACTCCTCTAGCGGCTCCTACAATGAGCAGTACTTC.